These T cell receptor beta chains were read from a single sample in a study of T cell responses to AZD1222 COVID-19 vaccine. The assay was immunoSEQ multiplex PCR, and TCRdb's table has in-frame clones only and misses some. The sample records roughly 99,000 clones, 85% to 95% being singletons. The sequences come from peripheral blood, collected 28 days after the second AZD1222 dose. These receptors were collected from an adult who received the AZD1222 COVID-19 vaccine. Both conserved end residues are part of each CDR3. D genes are given only for firm matches. Only part of the rows carry a size: once, few, many, or a class if the clone is expanded.

TRBV5-5	few	TRBD1	TRBJ1-6	CASSSRDRDSPLHF	TGTGCCAGCAGCTCCCGGGACAGGGATTCACCCCTCCACTTT
TRBV7-8	.	.	TRBJ2-4	CASSLVSADIQYF	TGTGCCAGCAGCTTAGTCTCCGCGGACATTCAGTACTTC
TRBV11-3	.	.	TRBJ2-4	CASSFGGPKNIQYF	TGTGCCAGCAGCTTTGGGGGACCCAAAAACATTCAGTACTTC
TRBV6-5	.	.	TRBJ1-2	CASSRDAGGYTF	TGTGCCAGCAGCCGGGATGCTGGTGGCTACACCTTC
TRBV4-3	.	.	TRBJ1-6	CASSQDRSAGQGGSPLHF	TGCGCCAGCAGCCAAGATCGGAGCGCGGGCCAGGGTGGTTCACCCCTCCACTTT
TRBV18	.	.	TRBJ2-6	CASSPRLTGANVLTF	TGTGCCAGCTCACCTCGGTTAACTGGGGCCAACGTCCTGACTTTC
TRBV10-3	.	.	TRBJ2-5	CAISVAGQETQYF	TGTGCCATCAGTGTGGCAGGACAAGAGACCCAGTACTTC
TRBV4-1	.	.	TRBJ2-1	CASSPGPGKGPHNEQFF	TGCGCCAGCAGCCCGGGACCAGGAAAGGGGCCACACAATGAGCAGTTCTTC
TRBV4-1	many	TRBD1	TRBJ1-1	CASSPVRQGNPEAFF	TGCGCCAGCAGCCCTGTCCGACAGGGGAATCCTGAAGCTTTCTTT
TRBV12-3/TRBV12-4	.	TRBD2	TRBJ2-1	CASSFELAAIF	TGTGCCAGCAGTTTTGAACTAGCGGCAATCTTC
TRBV7-2	.	.	TRBJ1-4	CASSQVLQTNEKLFF	TGTGCCAGCAGCCAAGTCCTCCAGACTAATGAAAAACTGTTTTTT
TRBV24-1	.	TRBD2	TRBJ2-5	CATSDPLGSGQETQYF	TGTGCCACCAGTGACCCCCTGGGTAGCGGGCAAGAGACCCAGTACTTC
TRBV11-2	.	TRBD1	TRBJ2-2	CASSFPWDRTGELFF	TGTGCCAGCAGCTTCCCTTGGGACAGGACCGGGGAGCTGTTTTTT
TRBV6-5	.	TRBD1	TRBJ2-7	CASRDRVLWEQYF	TGTGCCAGCCGGGACAGGGTCTTATGGGAGCAGTACTTC
TRBV7-9	once	TRBD1	TRBJ1-2	CASSLDRGRRDGYTF	TGTGCCAGCAGCCTCGACAGGGGGCGGAGGGATGGCTACACCTTC
TRBV19	once	.	TRBJ1-2	CASISGGTHYGYTF	TGTGCCAGTATTTCCGGAGGCACCCACTATGGCTACACCTTC
TRBV11-3	.	.	TRBJ2-2	CASSSRSRAGGELFF	TGTGCCAGCAGCTCCCGGAGCAGGGCGGGCGGGGAGCTGTTTTTT
TRBV6-2/TRBV6-3	few	TRBD1	TRBJ1-2	CASSYPTGGYGYTF	TGTGCCAGCAGTTACCCGACAGGGGGCTATGGCTACACCTTC
TRBV11-2	.	.	TRBJ2-1	CASSFSGRMDEQFF	TGTGCCAGCAGCTTCTCAGGGCGGATGGATGAGCAGTTCTTC
TRBV10-3	.	.	TRBJ2-3	CAISEPGVATDTQYF	TGTGCCATCAGTGAACCCGGAGTTGCCACAGATACGCAGTATTTT
TRBV3-1/TRBV3-2	.	.	TRBJ1-2	CASSQTGKGYTF	TGTGCCAGCAGCCAAACAGGGAAGGGCTACACCTTC
TRBV18	.	TRBD1	TRBJ1-1	CASSSSGQGGAEAFF	TGTGCCAGCTCATCCTCCGGACAGGGGGGAGCTGAAGCTTTCTTT
TRBV19	.	TRBD1	TRBJ2-5	CASSADRAQETQYF	TGTGCCAGTAGTGCGGACAGGGCCCAAGAGACCCAGTACTTC
TRBV5-4	.	.	TRBJ1-2	CASSLGLQVNYGYTF	TGTGCCAGCAGCTTGGGTTTGCAAGTTAACTATGGCTACACCTTC
TRBV7-9	few	.	TRBJ2-3	CASRSGTYTQYF	TGTGCCAGCAGATCGGGGACGTATACGCAGTATTTT
TRBV5-6	.	.	TRBJ2-7	CASSFLGEQYF	TGTGCCAGCAGCTTCCTGGGCGAGCAGTACTTC
TRBV6-6	.	.	TRBJ2-7	CASRAVSYEQYF	TGTGCCAGCAGAGCAGTCTCCTACGAGCAGTACTTC
TRBV6-1	.	.	TRBJ2-5	CASSELRQVGQETQYF	TGTGCCAGCAGTGAACTCCGCCAGGTCGGTCAAGAGACCCAGTACTTC
TRBV19	.	.	TRBJ1-2	CASSPRGVYGYTF	TGTGCCAGTAGTCCCCGGGGAGTCTATGGCTACACCTTC
TRBV5-4	.	.	TRBJ2-3	CASSLGGGPLLGTQYF	TGTGCCAGCAGCTTGGGCGGGGGCCCATTACTCGGTACGCAGTATTTT
TRBV25-1	.	.	TRBJ2-7	CASSDSRERSYEQYF	TGTGCCAGCAGTGATTCACGGGAGCGCTCCTACGAGCAGTACTTC
TRBV11-2	once	.	TRBJ2-5	CASSTGTAETQYF	TGTGCCAGCAGCACCGGGACGGCGGAGACCCAGTACTTC
TRBV7-6	.	.	TRBJ1-3	CASSVGTLSGNTIYF	TGTGCCAGCAGCGTCGGGACGCTCTCTGGAAACACCATATATTTT
TRBV19	.	.	TRBJ1-4	CASSGGTINEKLFF	TGTGCCAGTAGTGGCGGGACGATTAATGAAAAACTGTTTTTT
TRBV9	.	.	TRBJ1-1	CASSVGLKGRTEAFF	TGTGCCAGCAGCGTAGGGTTGAAAGGGAGGACTGAAGCTTTCTTT
TRBV7-2	.	.	TRBJ1-2	CASSIVPAPLDGYTF	TGTGCCAGCAGCATAGTTCCAGCCCCCTTGGATGGCTACACCTTC
TRBV6-5	few	.	TRBJ2-1	CASNPRVMDEQFF	TGTGCCAGCAACCCCCGGGTCATGGATGAGCAGTTCTTC
TRBV30	.	.	TRBJ2-1	CAFRTALGHEQFF	TGTGCCTTCCGGACAGCGCTGGGGCATGAGCAGTTCTTC
TRBV4-1	.	TRBD1	TRBJ1-2	CASLGQGKYGYTF	TGCGCCAGCCTGGGACAGGGGAAATATGGCTACACCTTC
TRBV19	.	TRBD2	TRBJ2-5	CASSGVAGVQETQYF	TGTGCCAGCAGCGGCGTTGCGGGGGTACAAGAGACCCAGTACTTC
TRBV5-8	.	.	TRBJ1-4	CASRRQEKLFF	TGTGCCAGCAGAAGACAGGAAAAACTGTTTTTT
TRBV28	.	.	TRBJ1-1	CASSPWGGNTEAFF	TGTGCCAGCAGCCCGTGGGGGGGGAACACTGAAGCTTTCTTT
TRBV15	.	.	TRBJ1-5	CATSGTNNQPQHF	TGTGCCACCTCCGGGACAAATAATCAGCCCCAGCATTTT
TRBV19	.	.	TRBJ2-1	CASSIVRTGEQFF	TGTGCCAGTAGTATAGTGAGGACTGGGGAGCAGTTCTTC
TRBV30	.	.	TRBJ1-5	CAWSVRGGNQPQHF	TGTGCCTGGAGTGTACGGGGAGGGAATCAGCCCCAGCATTTT
TRBV28	.	.	TRBJ1-2	CASSPSGNAPGGYTF	TGTGCCAGCAGTCCCTCCGGGAATGCGCCGGGGGGCTACACCTTC
TRBV6-5	.	.	TRBJ2-3	CASSYSRIGGSDTQYF	TGTGCCAGCAGTTACTCGAGGATTGGGGGCTCAGATACGCAGTATTTT
TRBV9	.	TRBD1	TRBJ1-1	CASSPGTANTEAFF	TGTGCCAGCAGCCCTGGGACAGCGAACACTGAAGCTTTCTTT
TRBV28	.	TRBD1	TRBJ1-1	CASSLWDRHNTEAFF	TGTGCCAGCAGTTTATGGGACAGGCACAACACTGAAGCTTTCTTT
TRBV2	.	.	TRBJ1-1	CATLTHTNTEAFF	TGTGCCACCTTAACCCACACGAACACTGAAGCTTTCTTT
TRBV5-4	.	.	TRBJ1-1	CASSLKGSGRPEAFF	TGTGCCAGCAGCTTAAAAGGGTCCGGAAGGCCTGAAGCTTTCTTT
TRBV6-6	.	.	TRBJ2-1	CASSVDHNNEQFF	TGTGCCAGCAGTGTGGACCACAACAATGAGCAGTTCTTC
TRBV14	.	.	TRBJ2-4	CASSPRTALGKNIQYF	TGTGCCAGCAGCCCAAGGACAGCCCTTGGCAAAAACATTCAGTACTTC
TRBV27	.	.	TRBJ1-6	CASSWTSSYNSPLHF	TGTGCCAGCAGTTGGACTAGCTCCTATAATTCACCCCTCCACTTT